The clone carrying this TCR beta chain has a handful of counts. What it binds is not known. This entry is derived from a study of response to subunit inactivated influenza vaccine. TCRdb itself ran the RT-PCR reads through MiXCR, one entry per CDR3 protein. The table lists about 480,000 distinct CDR3 sequences, 25% of them singletons. The study, taken as a whole, reports: The authors offered the suggestion that each seasonal influenza vaccination recruits few new T cells.

The material sequenced was CD4+ T cells sorted from PBMCs, taken more than 4 days after vaccination. The TCR was taken from a man in his fifties who received an inactivated influenza vaccine.

The CDR3 region has the DNA TGCGCCAGCAGCATTACAGGCCTCGGGGCTGAAGCTTTCTTT. Translated: CASSITGLGAEAFF. The V gene is TRBV5-1, the J gene TRBJ1-1; a possible D gene is TRBD1 (5 bases). Germline V gene lookup returns CDR1 SGHRS and CDR2 YFSETQ. V was pared by 4 bases and J by 6 bases, with 16 bases between. The CDR3 sequence is 14 residues long.